The sequence of this T cell receptor beta chain was determined in a study of T cells in Graves' hyperthyroidism and ophthalmopathy. Amplification yielded TCR beta CDR3 regions, with RNA transcripts as the source. The HTBI set primed first-round TCR CDR3 RT-PCR. Using its own MiXCR run on the multiplex PCR reads, TCRdb lists one record per CDR3 protein. The sample includes 300,000 to 400,000 distinct CDR3 sequences, 15% to 20% seen only once; the top ten take about 53%. In its sample, this clonotype was seen many times. Exclusion of patients followed from uncontrolled infection, other autoimmune disease, pregnancy or lactation. The sample was blood. This receptor was identified in a woman aged 45-65 years with Graves' hyperthyroidism.

This CDR3 reads CASSQGPSGTQYF. The CDR3 coding sequence is TGTGCCAGCAGCCAAGGCCCGTCCGGGACCCAGTACTTC. The chain uses TRBV3-1 and TRBJ2-5; D not certain. The CDR3 extends over 13 amino acids. The germline V gene has CDR1 LGHDT and CDR2 YNNKEL (reference sequence). Deletions cut 1 base from V and 7 bases from J, with 10 bases between.